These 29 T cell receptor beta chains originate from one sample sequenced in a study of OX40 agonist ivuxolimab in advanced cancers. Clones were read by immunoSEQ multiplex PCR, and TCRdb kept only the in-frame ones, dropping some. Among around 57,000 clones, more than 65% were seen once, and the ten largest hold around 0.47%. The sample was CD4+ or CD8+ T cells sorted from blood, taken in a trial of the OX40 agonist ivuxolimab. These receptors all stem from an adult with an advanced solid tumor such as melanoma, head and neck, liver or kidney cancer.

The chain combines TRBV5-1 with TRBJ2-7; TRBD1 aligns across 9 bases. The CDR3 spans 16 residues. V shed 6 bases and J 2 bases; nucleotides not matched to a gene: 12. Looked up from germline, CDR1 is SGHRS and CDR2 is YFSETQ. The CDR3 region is CASTPGRDRDAYEQYF. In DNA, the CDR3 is TGCGCCAGCACCCCCGGACGGGACAGGGACGCCTACGAGCAGTACTTC.

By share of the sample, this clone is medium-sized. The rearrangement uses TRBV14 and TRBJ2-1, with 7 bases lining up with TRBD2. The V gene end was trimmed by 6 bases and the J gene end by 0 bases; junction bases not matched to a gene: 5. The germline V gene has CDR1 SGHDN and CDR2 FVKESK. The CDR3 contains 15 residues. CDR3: CASRRGGVSYNEQFF. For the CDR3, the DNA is TGTGCCAGCAGACGTGGGGGGGTCTCCTACAATGAGCAGTTCTTC.

As DNA, the CDR3 is TGTGCCATCCGGACTAGCGGGAGGGAAGAGCAGTACTTC. It encodes CAIRTSGREEQYF. The J gene is TRBJ2-7, the V gene TRBV10-3; TRBD2 matches at 15 bases. Germline V gene sequence: CDR1 ENHRY, CDR2 SYGVKD. This CDR3 is 13 amino acids long. The trim removed 8 bases at V and 7 bases at J, leaving 3 bases unmatched.

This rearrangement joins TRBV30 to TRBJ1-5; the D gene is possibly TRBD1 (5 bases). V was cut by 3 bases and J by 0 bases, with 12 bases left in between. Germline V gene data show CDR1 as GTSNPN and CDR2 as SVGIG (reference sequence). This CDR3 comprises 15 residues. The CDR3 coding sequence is TGTGCCTGGAGGGAACAGGAGTATAGCAATCAGCCCCAGCATTTT. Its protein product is CAWREQEYSNQPQHF.

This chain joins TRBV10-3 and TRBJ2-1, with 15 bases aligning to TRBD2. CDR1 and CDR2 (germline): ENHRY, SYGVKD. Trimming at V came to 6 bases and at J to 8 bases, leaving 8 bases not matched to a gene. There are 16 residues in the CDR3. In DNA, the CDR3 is TGTGCCATCAGGGGGGGACTAGCGGGAGGATCCGATGAGCAGTTCTTC. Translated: CAIRGGLAGGSDEQFF.

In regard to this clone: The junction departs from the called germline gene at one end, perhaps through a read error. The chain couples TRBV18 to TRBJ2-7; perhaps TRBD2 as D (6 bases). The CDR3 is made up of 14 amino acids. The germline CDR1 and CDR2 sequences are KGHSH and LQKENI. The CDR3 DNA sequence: TGTGCCAGCTCACCACGGACTACAAGTTACGGGCAGTACTTC. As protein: CASSPRTTSYGQYF.

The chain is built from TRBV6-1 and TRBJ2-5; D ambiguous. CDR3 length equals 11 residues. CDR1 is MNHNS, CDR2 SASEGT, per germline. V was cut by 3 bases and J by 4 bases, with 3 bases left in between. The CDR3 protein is CASSDRETQYF. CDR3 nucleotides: TGTGCCAGCAGTGACAGAGAGACCCAGTACTTC.

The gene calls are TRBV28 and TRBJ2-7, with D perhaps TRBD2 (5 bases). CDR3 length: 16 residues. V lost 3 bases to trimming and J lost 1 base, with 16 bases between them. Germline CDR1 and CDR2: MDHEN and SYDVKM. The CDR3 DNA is TGTGCCAGCAGTTTGCTCCAGCGGAGTGGGTCCTACGAGCAGTACTTC. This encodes CASSLLQRSGSYEQYF. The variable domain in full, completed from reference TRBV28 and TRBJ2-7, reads DVKVTQSSRYLVKRTGEKVFLECVQDMDHENMFWYRQDPGLGLRLIYFSYDVKMKEKGDIPEGYSVSREKKERFSLILESASTNQTSMYLCASSLLQRSGSYEQYFGPGTRLTVT.

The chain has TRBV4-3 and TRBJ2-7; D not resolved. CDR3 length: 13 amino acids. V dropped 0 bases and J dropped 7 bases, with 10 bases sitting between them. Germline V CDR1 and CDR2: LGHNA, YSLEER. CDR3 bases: TGCGCCAGCAGCCAAGATTTTGAAGGGGAGCAGTACTTC. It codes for CASSQDFEGEQYF.

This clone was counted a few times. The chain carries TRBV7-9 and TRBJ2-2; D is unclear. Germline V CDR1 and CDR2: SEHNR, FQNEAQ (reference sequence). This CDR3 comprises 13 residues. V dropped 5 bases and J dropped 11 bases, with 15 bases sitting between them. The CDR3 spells CASSPQNEFELFF. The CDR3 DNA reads TGTGCCAGCAGCCCGCAAAACGAGTTCGAGCTGTTTTTT.

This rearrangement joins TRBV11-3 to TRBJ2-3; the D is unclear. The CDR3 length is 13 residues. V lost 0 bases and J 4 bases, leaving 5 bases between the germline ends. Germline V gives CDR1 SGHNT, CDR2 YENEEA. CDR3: CASSLEGSDTQYF. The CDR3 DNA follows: TGTGCCAGCAGCTTAGAGGGGTCAGATACGCAGTATTTT.

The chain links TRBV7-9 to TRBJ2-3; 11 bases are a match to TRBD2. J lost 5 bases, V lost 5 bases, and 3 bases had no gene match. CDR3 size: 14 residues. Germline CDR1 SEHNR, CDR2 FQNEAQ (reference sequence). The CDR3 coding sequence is TGTGCCAGCAGCCCAGGACTAGCGGGAGATACGCAGTATTTT. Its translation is CASSPGLAGDTQYF.

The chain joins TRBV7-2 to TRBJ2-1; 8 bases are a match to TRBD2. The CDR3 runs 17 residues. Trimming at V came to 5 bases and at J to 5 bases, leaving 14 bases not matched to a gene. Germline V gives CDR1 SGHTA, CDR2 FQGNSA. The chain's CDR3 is CASSLGGLGEDNNEQFF. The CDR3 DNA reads TGTGCCAGCAGCCTAGGGGGACTAGGGGAGGACAACAATGAGCAGTTCTTC.

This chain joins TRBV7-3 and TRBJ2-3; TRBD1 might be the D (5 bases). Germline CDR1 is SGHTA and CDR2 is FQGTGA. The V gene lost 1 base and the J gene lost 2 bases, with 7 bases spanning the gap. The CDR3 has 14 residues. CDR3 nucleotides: TGTGCCAGCAGCTTAAGCAGGGTCACAGATACGCAGTATTTT. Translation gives CASSLSRVTDTQYF.

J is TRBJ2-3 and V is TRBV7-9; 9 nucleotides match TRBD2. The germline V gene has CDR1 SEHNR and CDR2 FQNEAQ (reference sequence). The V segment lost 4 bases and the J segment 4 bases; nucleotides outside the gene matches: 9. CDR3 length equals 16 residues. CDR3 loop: CASSYPSGKAADTQYF. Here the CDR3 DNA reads TGTGCCAGCAGCTATCCTAGCGGGAAGGCGGCAGATACGCAGTATTTT. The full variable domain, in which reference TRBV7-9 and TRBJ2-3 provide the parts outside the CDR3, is DTGVSQNPRHKITKRGQNVTFRCDPISEHNRLYWYRQTLGQGPEFLTYFQNEAQLEKSRLLSDRFSAERPKGSFSTLEIQRTEQGDSAMYLCASSYPSGKAADTQYFGPGTRLTVL.

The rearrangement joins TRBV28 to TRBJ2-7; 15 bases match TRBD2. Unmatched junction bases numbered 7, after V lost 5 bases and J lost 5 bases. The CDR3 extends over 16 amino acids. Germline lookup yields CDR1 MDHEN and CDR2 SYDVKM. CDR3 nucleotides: TGTGCCAGCAGTCCCACCGGACTAGCGGGAGGGGACGAGCAGTACTTC. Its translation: CASSPTGLAGGDEQYF.

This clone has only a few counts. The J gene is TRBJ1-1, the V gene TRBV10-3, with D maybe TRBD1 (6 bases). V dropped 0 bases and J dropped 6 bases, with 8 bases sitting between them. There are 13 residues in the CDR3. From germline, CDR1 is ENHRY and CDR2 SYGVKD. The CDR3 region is CAISESKGAEAFF. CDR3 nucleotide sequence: TGTGCCATCAGTGAGTCGAAGGGGGCTGAAGCTTTCTTT.

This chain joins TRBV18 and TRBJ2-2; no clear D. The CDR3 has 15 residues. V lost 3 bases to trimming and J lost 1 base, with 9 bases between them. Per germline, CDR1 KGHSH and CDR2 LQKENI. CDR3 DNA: TGTGCCAGCTCACCTAGAAGGCAGAACACCGGGGAGCTGTTTTTT. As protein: CASSPRRQNTGELFF.

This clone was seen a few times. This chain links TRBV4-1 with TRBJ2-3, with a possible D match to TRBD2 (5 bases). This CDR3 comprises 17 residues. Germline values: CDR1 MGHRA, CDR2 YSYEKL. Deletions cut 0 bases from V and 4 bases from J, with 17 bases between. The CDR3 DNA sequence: TGCGCCAGCAGCCAAGAAGACGGGCTAGCCGGGGCAGATACGCAGTATTTT. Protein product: CASSQEDGLAGADTQYF.

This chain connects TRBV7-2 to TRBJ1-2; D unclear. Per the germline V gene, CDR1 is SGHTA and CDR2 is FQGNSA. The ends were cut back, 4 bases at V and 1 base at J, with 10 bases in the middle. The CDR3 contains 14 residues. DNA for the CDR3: TGTGCCAGCAGCTCCCTTGGGAGTAACTATGGCTACACCTTC. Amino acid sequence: CASSSLGSNYGYTF.

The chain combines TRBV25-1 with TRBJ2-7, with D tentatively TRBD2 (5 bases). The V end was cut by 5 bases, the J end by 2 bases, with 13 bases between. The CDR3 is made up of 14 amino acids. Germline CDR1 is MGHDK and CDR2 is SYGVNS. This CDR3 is CASSQTDGTYEQYF. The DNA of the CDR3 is TGTGCCAGCAGTCAGACGGACGGGACCTACGAGCAGTACTTC.

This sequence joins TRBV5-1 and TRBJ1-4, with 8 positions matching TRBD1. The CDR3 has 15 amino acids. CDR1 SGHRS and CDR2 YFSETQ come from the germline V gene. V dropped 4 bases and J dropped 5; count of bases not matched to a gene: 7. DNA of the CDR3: TGCGCCAGCAGCCTGAGACAGGGGTACAATGAAAAACTGTTTTTT. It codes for CASSLRQGYNEKLFF.

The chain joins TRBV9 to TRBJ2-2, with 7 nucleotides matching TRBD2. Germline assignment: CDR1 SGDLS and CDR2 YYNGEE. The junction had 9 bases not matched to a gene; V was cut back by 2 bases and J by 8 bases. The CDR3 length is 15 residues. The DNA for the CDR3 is TGTGCCAGCAGCGTTGGGGCGGGAGTCGCGGGGGAGCTGTTTTTT. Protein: CASSVGAGVAGELFF. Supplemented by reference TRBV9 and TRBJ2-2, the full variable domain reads DSGVTQTPKHLITATGQRVTLRCSPRSGDLSVYWYQQSLDQGLQFLIQYYNGEERAKGNILERFSAQQFPDLHSELNLSSLELGDSALYFCASSVGAGVAGELFFGEGSRLTVL.

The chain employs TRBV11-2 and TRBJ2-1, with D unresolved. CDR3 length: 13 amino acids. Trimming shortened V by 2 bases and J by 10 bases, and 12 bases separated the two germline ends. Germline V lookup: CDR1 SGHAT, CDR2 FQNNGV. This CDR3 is CASSLLSSTEQFF. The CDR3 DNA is TGTGCCAGCAGCTTACTTTCTTCGACGGAGCAGTTCTTC.

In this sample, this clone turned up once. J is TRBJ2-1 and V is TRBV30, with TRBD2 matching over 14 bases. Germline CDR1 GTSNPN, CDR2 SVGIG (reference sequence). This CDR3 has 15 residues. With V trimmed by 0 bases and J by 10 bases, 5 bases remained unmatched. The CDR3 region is CAWSVRTSGRLEQFF. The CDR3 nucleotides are TGTGCCTGGAGTGTAAGGACTAGCGGGAGGTTGGAGCAGTTCTTC.

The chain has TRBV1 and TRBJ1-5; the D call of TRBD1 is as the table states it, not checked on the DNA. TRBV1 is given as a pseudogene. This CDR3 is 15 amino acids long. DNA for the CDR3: TGCACCAGCAGCCAAGAAAACAAATGCAATCAGCCCCAGCATTTT. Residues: CTSSQENKCNQPQHF.

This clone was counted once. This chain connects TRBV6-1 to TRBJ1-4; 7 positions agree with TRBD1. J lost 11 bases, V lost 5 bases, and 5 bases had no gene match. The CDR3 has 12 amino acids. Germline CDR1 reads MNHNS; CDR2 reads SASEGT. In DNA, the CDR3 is TGTGCCAGCAGTCGACAGGGCCTGAAACTGTTTTTT. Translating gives CASSRQGLKLFF.

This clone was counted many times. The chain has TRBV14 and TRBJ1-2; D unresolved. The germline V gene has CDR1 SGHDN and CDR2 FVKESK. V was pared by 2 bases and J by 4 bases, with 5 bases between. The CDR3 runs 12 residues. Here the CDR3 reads CASSQRTYGYTF. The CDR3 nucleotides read TGTGCCAGCAGCCAACGGACCTATGGCTACACCTTC.

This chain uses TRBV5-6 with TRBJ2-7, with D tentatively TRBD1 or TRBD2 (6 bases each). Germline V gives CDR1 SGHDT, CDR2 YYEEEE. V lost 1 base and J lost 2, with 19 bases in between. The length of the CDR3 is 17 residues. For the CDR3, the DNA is TGTGCCAGCAGCTTGACGGGGCTCTACGGGGGCCCCTACGAGCAGTACTTC. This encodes CASSLTGLYGGPYEQYF. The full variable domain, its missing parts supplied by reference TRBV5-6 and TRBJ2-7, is DAGVTQSPTHLIKTRGQQVTLRCSPKSGHDTVSWYQQALGQGPQFIFQYYEEEERQRGNFPDRFSGHQFPNYSSELNVNALLLGDSALYLCASSLTGLYGGPYEQYFGPGTRLTVT.